This T cell receptor beta chain was sequenced for a study of T cells in tuberculosis. Profiled with immunoSEQ multiplex PCR; TCRdb holds only in-frame clones, not every one. The top ten hold 20% to 25% of the sample, which has roughly 61,000 clones, 88% seen once. Sorting used thawed, overnight-rested PBMC stained with anti-CD3, a viability dye and GMM-loaded CD1B tetramer. The lipid loaded on the CD1B tetramers was C32 glucose monomycolate from Rhodococcus equi. The CDR3 totals 14 residues. Germline-derived CDR1 and CDR2 are SGHTA and FQGTGA. V lost 5 bases to trimming and J lost 9 bases, with 17 bases between them. General observations from the study: The stringent gate may have excluded weak CD1B-GMM tetramer binders.

The V gene is TRBV7-3, the J gene TRBJ2-1; D perhaps matches TRBD2 (6 bases). Material: CD1b-GMM tetramer-negative cells sorted from PBMCs. The TCR originated in an adult woman with latent tuberculosis. CDR3 protein: CASSRGTPGGEQFF. CDR3 DNA sequence: TGTGCCAGCAGCCGGGGGACCCCCGGCGGTGAGCAGTTCTTC.